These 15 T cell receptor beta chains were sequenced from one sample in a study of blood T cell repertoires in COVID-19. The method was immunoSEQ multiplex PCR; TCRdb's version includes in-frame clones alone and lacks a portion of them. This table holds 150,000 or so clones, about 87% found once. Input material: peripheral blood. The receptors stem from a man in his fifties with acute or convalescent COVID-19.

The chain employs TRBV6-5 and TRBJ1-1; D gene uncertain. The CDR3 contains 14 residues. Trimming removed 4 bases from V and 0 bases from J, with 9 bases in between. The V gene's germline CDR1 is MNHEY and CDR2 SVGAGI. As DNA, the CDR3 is TGTGCCAGCAGTTTTAGGAGGATGAACACTGAAGCTTTCTTT. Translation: CASSFRRMNTEAFF.

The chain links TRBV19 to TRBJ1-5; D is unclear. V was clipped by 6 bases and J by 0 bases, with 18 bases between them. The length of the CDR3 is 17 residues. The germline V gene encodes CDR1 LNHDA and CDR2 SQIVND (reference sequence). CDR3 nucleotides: TGTGCCAGTAGCGCGCCCCGCGGGCACTATAGCAATCAGCCCCAGCATTTT. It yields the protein CASSAPRGHYSNQPQHF.

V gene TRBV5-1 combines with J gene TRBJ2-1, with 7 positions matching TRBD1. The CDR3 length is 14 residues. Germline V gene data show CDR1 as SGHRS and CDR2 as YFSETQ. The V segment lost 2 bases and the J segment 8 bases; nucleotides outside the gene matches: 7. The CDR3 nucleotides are TGCGCCAGCAGCTTACAGGGGTATGGACATGAGCAGTTCTTC. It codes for CASSLQGYGHEQFF.

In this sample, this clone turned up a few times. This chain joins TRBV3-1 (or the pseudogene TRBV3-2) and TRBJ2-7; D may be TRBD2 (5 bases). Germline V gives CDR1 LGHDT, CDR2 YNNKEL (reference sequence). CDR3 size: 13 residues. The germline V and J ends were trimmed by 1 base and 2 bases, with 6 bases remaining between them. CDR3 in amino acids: CASSQAGTYEQYF. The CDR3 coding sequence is TGTGCCAGCAGCCAAGCCGGGACCTACGAGCAGTACTTC.

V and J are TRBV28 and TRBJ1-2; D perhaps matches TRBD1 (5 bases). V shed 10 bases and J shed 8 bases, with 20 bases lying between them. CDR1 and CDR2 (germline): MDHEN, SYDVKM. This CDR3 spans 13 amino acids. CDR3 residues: CAILPTGGRGYTF. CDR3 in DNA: TGTGCCATCCTTCCCACCGGGGGACGGGGCTACACCTTC.

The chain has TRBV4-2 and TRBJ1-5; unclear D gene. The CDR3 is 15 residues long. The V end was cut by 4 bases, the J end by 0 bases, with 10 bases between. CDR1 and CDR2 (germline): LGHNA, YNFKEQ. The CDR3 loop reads CASSPTEYSNQPQHF. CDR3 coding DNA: TGTGCCAGCAGCCCAACAGAATATAGCAATCAGCCCCAGCATTTT.

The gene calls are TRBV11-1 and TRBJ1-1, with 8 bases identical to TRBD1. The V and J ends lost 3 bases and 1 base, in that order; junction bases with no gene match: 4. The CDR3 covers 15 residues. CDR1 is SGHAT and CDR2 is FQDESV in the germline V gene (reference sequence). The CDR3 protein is CASSFPGTGNTEAFF. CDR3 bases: TGTGCCAGCAGCTTTCCCGGGACAGGGAACACTGAAGCTTTCTTT.

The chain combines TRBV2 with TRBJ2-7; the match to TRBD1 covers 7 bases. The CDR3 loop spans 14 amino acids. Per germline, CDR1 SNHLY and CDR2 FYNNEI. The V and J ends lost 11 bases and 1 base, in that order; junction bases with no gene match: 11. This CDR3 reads CAGQVWAESYEQYF. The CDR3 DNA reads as TGTGCCGGACAGGTTTGGGCCGAGTCCTACGAGCAGTACTTC.

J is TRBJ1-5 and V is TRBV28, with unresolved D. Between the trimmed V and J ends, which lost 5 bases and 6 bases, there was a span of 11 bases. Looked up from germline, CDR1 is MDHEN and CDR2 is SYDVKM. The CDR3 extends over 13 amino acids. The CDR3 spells CASSRLGGQPQHF. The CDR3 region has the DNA TGTGCCAGCAGTCGACTAGGCGGTCAGCCCCAGCATTTT. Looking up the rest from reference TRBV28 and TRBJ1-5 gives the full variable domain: DVKVTQSSRYLVKRTGEKVFLECVQDMDHENMFWYRQDPGLGLRLIYFSYDVKMKEKGDIPEGYSVSREKKERFSLILESASTNQTSMYLCASSRLGGQPQHFGDGTRLSIL.

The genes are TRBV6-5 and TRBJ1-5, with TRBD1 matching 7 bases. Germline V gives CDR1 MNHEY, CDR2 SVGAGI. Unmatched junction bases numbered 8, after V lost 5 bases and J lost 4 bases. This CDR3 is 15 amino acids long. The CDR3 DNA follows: TGTGCCAGCAGTAAGGGACAGTCCCAAAATCAGCCCCAGCATTTT. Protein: CASSKGQSQNQPQHF.

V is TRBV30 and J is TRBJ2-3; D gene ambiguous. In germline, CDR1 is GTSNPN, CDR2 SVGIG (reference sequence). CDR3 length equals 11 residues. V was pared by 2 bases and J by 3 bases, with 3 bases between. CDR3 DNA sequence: TGTGCCTGGAGTTATACAGATACGCAGTATTTT. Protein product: CAWSYTDTQYF.

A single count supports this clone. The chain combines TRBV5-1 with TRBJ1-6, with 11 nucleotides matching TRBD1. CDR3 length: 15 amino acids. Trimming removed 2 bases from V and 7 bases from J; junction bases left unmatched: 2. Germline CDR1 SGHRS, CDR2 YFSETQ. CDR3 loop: CASSFRTGGNSPLHF. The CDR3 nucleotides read TGCGCCAGCAGCTTCAGGACAGGGGGCAATTCACCCCTCCACTTT.

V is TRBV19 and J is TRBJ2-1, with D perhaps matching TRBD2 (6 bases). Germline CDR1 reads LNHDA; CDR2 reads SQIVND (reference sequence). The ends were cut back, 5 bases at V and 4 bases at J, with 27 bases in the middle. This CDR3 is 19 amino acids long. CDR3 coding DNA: TGTGCCAGTAGTCCGGGACTTCTCCAGTCCAGTCTCAGTTACAATGAGCAGTTCTTC. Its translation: CASSPGLLQSSLSYNEQFF.

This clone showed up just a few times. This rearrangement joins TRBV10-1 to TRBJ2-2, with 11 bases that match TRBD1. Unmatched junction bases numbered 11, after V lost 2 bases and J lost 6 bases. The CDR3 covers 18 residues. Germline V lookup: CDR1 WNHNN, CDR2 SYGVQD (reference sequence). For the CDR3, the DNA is TGCGCCAGCAGTGAGGCCCCGGGACAGGGGGAAAAGGCCGGGGAGCTGTTTTTT. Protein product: CASSEAPGQGEKAGELFF.

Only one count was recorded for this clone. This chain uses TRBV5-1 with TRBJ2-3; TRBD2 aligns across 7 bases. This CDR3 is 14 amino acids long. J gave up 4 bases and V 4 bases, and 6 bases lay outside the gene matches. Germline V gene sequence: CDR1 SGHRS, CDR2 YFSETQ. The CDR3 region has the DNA TGCGCCAGCAGCCCCGGGAGCGGGGCAGATACGCAGTATTTT. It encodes CASSPGSGADTQYF.